The clone carrying this T cell receptor (beta chain) came up once. The sample belongs to a study of OX40 agonist ivuxolimab in advanced cancers. The overall study: Patients were treated with intravenous ivuxolimab, dosed at 0.01 to 10 mg/kg and infused every 2 weeks. People in dose escalation had one of these cancers: hepatocellular carcinoma, melanoma, renal cell or head and neck cancer.

Generated by immunoSEQ multiplex PCR, the TCRdb table keeps only in-frame clones and is missing some. The profile shows 85,000 or so clones, 80% to 90% of them singletons. The TCR was taken from an adult with an advanced solid tumor such as melanoma, head and neck, liver or kidney cancer. Sequenced here: CD4+ or CD8+ T cells sorted from blood, sampled in a trial of the OX40 agonist ivuxolimab.

In DNA, the CDR3 is TGTGCCAGTAGGAGCCGGGACAGGGGAAGCGAGCAGTACTTC. Its protein is CASRSRDRGSEQYF. The V call is TRBV19, the J call TRBJ2-7; TRBD1 matches at 10 bases. Germline V gene sequence: CDR1 LNHDA, CDR2 SQIVND (reference sequence). Trimming at V came to 6 bases and at J to 6 bases, leaving 8 bases not matched to a gene. This CDR3 is 14 amino acids long. The whole variable domain, filled in from reference TRBV19 and TRBJ2-7, reads DGGITQSPKYLFRKEGQNVTLSCEQNLNHDAMYWYRQDPGQGLRLIYYSQIVNDFQKGDIAEGYSVSREKKESFPLTVTSAQKNPTAFYLCASRSRDRGSEQYFGPGTRLTVT.